These 31 T cell receptor beta chains originate from one sample sequenced in a study of T-cell memory formation after mild COVID-19. TCRdb reprocessed the 5' RACE reads via MiXCR and lists one record per CDR3 protein. The sample consists of 120,000 to 150,000 distinct CDR3 sequences, 11% to 15% of them appearing once. The sample consisted of PBMCs or a T cell subset sorted from them (not recorded which). These receptors were taken from an adult woman who had mild COVID-19 (a few samples of this study predate the infection). Cell type and time point are not known.

The rearrangement links TRBV3-1 to TRBJ1-2; unclear D gene. V dropped 1 base and J dropped 2 bases, with 8 bases sitting between them. The CDR3 has 14 residues. Germline V gene data show CDR1 as LGHDT and CDR2 as YNNKEL (reference sequence). The CDR3 DNA reads TGTGCCAGCAGCCAAGCCGGCGTGAACTATGGCTACACCTTC. It translates to CASSQAGVNYGYTF.

This clonotype appeared a few times. CDR3 in amino acids: CASRMGIPDEQYF. CDR3 in DNA: TGTGCCAGCAGAATGGGGATCCCGGACGAGCAGTACTTC. The V call is TRBV12-3 or TRBV12-4, the J call TRBJ2-7, with D uncertain. The germline V and J ends were trimmed by 6 bases and 5 bases, with 14 bases remaining between them. The CDR3 has 13 amino acids.

In this sample, this clonotype turned up many times. The gene calls are TRBV20-1 and TRBJ1-6; D is unclear. Trimming left V 0 bases short and J 5 bases short, with 17 bases between. The CDR3 loop spans 17 amino acids. Germline lookup yields CDR1 DFQATT and CDR2 SNEGSKA (reference sequence). CDR3 sequence: CSARDLTDGIDNSPLHF. The CDR3 bases are TGCAGTGCTAGAGATCTAACAGACGGGATCGATAATTCACCCCTCCACTTT.

CDR3: CSVDPGQGANYGYTF. The CDR3 DNA reads TGCAGCGTAGATCCGGGACAGGGGGCGAACTATGGCTACACCTTC. V usage is TRBV29-1 and J usage is TRBJ1-2; 12 bases match TRBD1. The ends lost 6 bases at V and 2 bases at J; junction bases unmatched: 7. Germline V CDR1 and CDR2: SQVTM, ANQGSEA. The CDR3 consists of 15 residues.

This clonotype appeared a few times. The chain has TRBV6-5 and TRBJ2-3, with a tentative D call TRBD2 (6 bases). The germline V and J ends were trimmed by 4 bases and 6 bases, with 8 bases remaining between them. This CDR3 spans 12 amino acids. The V gene's germline CDR1 is MNHEY and CDR2 SVGAGI. CDR3 in DNA: TGTGCCAGCAGTTGGGACTGGGATACGCAGTATTTT. Its protein is CASSWDWDTQYF.

The genes are TRBV9 and TRBJ2-3, with 12 bases matching TRBD2. This CDR3 region has 13 residues. The V segment lost 7 bases and the J segment 4 bases; nucleotides outside the gene matches: 1. Looked up from germline, CDR1 is SGDLS and CDR2 is YYNGEE. CDR3 nucleotides: TGTGCCAGCGGGACTAGCGGGTCAGATACGCAGTATTTT. The encoded protein is CASGTSGSDTQYF. The complete variable domain, with remaining parts taken from reference TRBV9 and TRBJ2-3, reads DSGVTQTPKHLITATGQRVTLRCSPRSGDLSVYWYQQSLDQGLQFLIQYYNGEERAKGNILERFSAQQFPDLHSELNLSSLELGDSALYFCASGTSGSDTQYFGPGTRLTVL.

This clonotype came up a few times. This chain uses TRBV5-1 with TRBJ2-7; no definite D call. In germline, CDR1 is SGHRS, CDR2 YFSETQ. V was trimmed by 4 bases and J by 2 bases, leaving 13 bases between them. The CDR3 runs 14 residues. CDR3 DNA sequence: TGCGCCAGCAGCCTTTTAGAGGAACCCTACGAGCAGTACTTC. Translating it yields CASSLLEEPYEQYF.

This chain links TRBV7-9 with TRBJ2-3; D possibly matches TRBD1 or TRBD2 (5 bases each). Germline lookup yields CDR1 SEHNR and CDR2 FQNEAQ (reference sequence). The V gene lost 4 bases and the J gene lost 2 bases, with 16 bases spanning the gap. The CDR3 is made up of 16 amino acids. As DNA, the CDR3 is TGTGCCAGCAGCTCGGGACCGCTTTTAACCACAGATACGCAGTATTTT. Protein: CASSSGPLLTTDTQYF.

This clonotype has just a few counts. The chain joins TRBV4-2 to TRBJ2-7; D is undetermined. Germline V gene sequence: CDR1 LGHNA, CDR2 YNFKEQ. V gave up 3 bases and J gave up 3 bases, with 15 bases separating them. The CDR3 spans 15 residues. The CDR3 region is CASSQITGTNYEQYF. In DNA form, the CDR3 reads TGTGCCAGCAGCCAGATCACTGGCACCAACTACGAGCAGTACTTC.

V and J are TRBV3-2 and TRBJ2-5; the table gives TRBD1 as D, unverified against the DNA. TRBV3-2 counts as a pseudogene. This CDR3 has 15 amino acids. The CDR3 DNA is TGTGCCAGCAGCACCGGGCCCGGGGCGGGCGAGACCCAGTACTTC. Translating it yields CASSTGPGAGETQYF.

This clonotype was counted many times. J is TRBJ2-7 and V is TRBV12-3 or TRBV12-4, with 11 bases that match TRBD1. The trim removed 4 bases at V and 6 bases at J, leaving 8 bases unmatched. CDR3 size: 15 residues. CDR3 in DNA: TGTGCCAGCAGTTCTCCGGGACAGGGGGTCAGCGAGCAGTACTTC. This codes for CASSSPGQGVSEQYF.

This clonotype occurred a few times. The V and J genes are TRBV6-5 and TRBJ1-4, with 7 positions matching TRBD1. The germline V gene has CDR1 MNHEY and CDR2 SVGAGI. J gave up 3 bases and V 0 bases, and 1 base lay outside the gene matches. The CDR3 length is 15 residues. DNA for the CDR3: TGTGCCAGCAGTTACTCGGGACAGCCTAATGAAAAACTGTTTTTT. Translated, it gives CASSYSGQPNEKLFF.

This clonotype was detected only a few times. V is TRBV14 and J is TRBJ2-7; D unresolved. The CDR3 is 12 amino acids. Germline values: CDR1 SGHDN, CDR2 FVKESK. The V end was cut by 1 base, the J end by 7 bases, with 8 bases between. The CDR3 spells CASSQVSGEQYF. Here the CDR3 DNA reads TGTGCCAGCAGCCAAGTTTCAGGAGAGCAGTACTTC.

The chain carries TRBV4-2 and TRBJ2-3; D call uncertain. Germline V CDR1 and CDR2: LGHNA, YNFKEQ. CDR3 length equals 18 residues. Trimming removed 4 bases at V and 0 bases at J, with 20 bases between. Written as DNA, the CDR3 is TGTGCCAGCAGCCCCGCCCCCCTCTCTAGGGCTAGCACAGATACGCAGTATTTT. Amino acids: CASSPAPLSRASTDTQYF.

This clonotype came up a few times. CDR3 DNA sequence: TGTGCCAGCAGTTACCTGGACAGGGAAGAGACCCAGTACTTC. It specifies CASSYLDREETQYF. This chain joins TRBV6-6 and TRBJ2-5; 8 bases agree with TRBD1. In germline, CDR1 is MNHNY, CDR2 SVGAGI (reference sequence). J was trimmed by 3 bases and V by 2 bases; bases with no gene match: 2. This CDR3 contains 14 residues.

The table lists this clonotype with a few counts. This chain links TRBV4-3 with TRBJ2-1; 9 positions agree with TRBD2. Trimming cost V 0 bases and J 7 bases; bases outside gene matches: 7. Germline V lookup: CDR1 LGHNA, CDR2 YSLEER. This CDR3 has 16 amino acids. CDR3 loop: CASSQDAGGPGNEQFF. DNA for the CDR3: TGCGCCAGCAGCCAAGATGCGGGAGGGCCGGGAAATGAGCAGTTCTTC.

The CDR3 sequence: CSARDSKQGVTLLVPEAFF. CDR3 sequence (DNA): TGCAGTGCTAGAGACAGCAAGCAGGGAGTCACCCTCCTCGTCCCTGAAGCTTTCTTT. The gene calls are TRBV20-1 and TRBJ1-1, with D maybe TRBD1 (5 bases). There are 19 residues in the CDR3. Trimming removed 0 bases at V and 6 bases at J, with 29 bases between. Germline V CDR1 and CDR2: DFQATT, SNEGSKA (reference sequence).

CDR3 bases: TGTGCCAGCAGCTTAGGTGTGATAAGCACAGATACGCAGTATTTT. Protein: CASSLGVISTDTQYF. V usage is TRBV7-9 and J usage is TRBJ2-3; D is uncertain. The V gene's germline CDR1 is SEHNR and CDR2 FQNEAQ (reference sequence). The CDR3 totals 15 residues. V was trimmed by 1 base and J by 0 bases, leaving 8 bases between them.

This clonotype was seen a few times. The chain has TRBV4-3 and TRBJ2-1; D might be TRBD1 or TRBD2, each matching 5 bases. The germline V gene has CDR1 LGHNA and CDR2 YSLEER. With 1 base removed from V and 7 bases from J, the gap between germline ends came to 11 bases. This CDR3 is built from 14 residues. The CDR3 here is CASSQGGYRNEQFF. The CDR3 region has the DNA TGCGCCAGCAGCCAAGGGGGGTATAGGAATGAGCAGTTCTTC.

In this sample, this clonotype turned up a few times. The V gene is TRBV9, the J gene TRBJ2-5; 7 bases align to TRBD2. CDR3 size: 14 residues. V dropped 0 bases and J dropped 5; count of bases not matched to a gene: 4. CDR1 SGDLS and CDR2 YYNGEE come from the germline V gene. The CDR3 region has the DNA TGTGCCAGCAGCGTAGCGGCGGGAGAGGAGACCCAGTACTTC. Protein: CASSVAAGEETQYF.

This chain joins TRBV6-1 and TRBJ2-5, with 7 bases lining up with TRBD1. CDR3 length: 15 residues. V trimming: 8 bases; J trimming: 4 bases; junction bases outside the gene matches: 13. The germline CDR1 and CDR2 sequences are MNHNS and SASEGT. DNA of the CDR3: TGTGCCAGCCGCAGAAGGGCGGACAGGATAGAGACCCAGTACTTC. Translating gives CASRRRADRIETQYF.

The V call is TRBV12-3 or TRBV12-4, the J call TRBJ2-2; the match to TRBD1 covers 10 bases. After removal of 6 bases from V and 8 bases from J, the junction contained 3 bases not matched to a gene. There are 13 residues in the CDR3. DNA of the CDR3: TGTGCCAGCAGAGGACAGGGGGAAGGGGAGCTGTTTTTT. Translating it yields CASRGQGEGELFF.

This clonotype has just a few counts. The chain joins TRBV12-3 or TRBV12-4 to TRBJ1-1, with TRBD1 as a possible D gene (5 bases). The CDR3 contains 15 residues. The V end lost 6 bases, the J end lost 3 bases, and 17 bases lay between the germline ends. CDR3 sequence reads: CASRPRWGWHTEAFF. CDR3 DNA: TGTGCCAGCAGACCCCGGTGGGGGTGGCACACTGAAGCTTTCTTT.

A few counts support this clonotype. CDR3 in amino acids: CASSDGTSGPYEQYF. The CDR3 DNA sequence: TGCGCCAGCAGCGACGGGACTAGCGGTCCCTACGAGCAGTACTTC. The chain uses TRBV5-1 and TRBJ2-7; 11 nucleotides match TRBD2. The V gene end was trimmed by 4 bases and the J gene end by 2 bases; junction bases not matched to a gene: 5. CDR1 is SGHRS and CDR2 is YFSETQ in the germline V gene. The CDR3 has 15 amino acids.

This clonotype was counted many times. This chain uses TRBV24-1 with TRBJ2-2; D may correspond to TRBD1 or TRBD2 (5 bases each). Germline loops: CDR1 KGHDR, CDR2 SFDVKD. Trimming stripped 5 bases from V and 3 bases from J, with 9 bases between. CDR3 length equals 14 residues. CDR3 DNA sequence: TGTGCCACCAGTGGACAGAGGGACACCGGGGAGCTGTTTTTT. Its translation is CATSGQRDTGELFF.

The CDR3 coding sequence is TGTGCCAGCAGCGAAAGGGGGGGCTACGAGCAGTACTTC. Protein product: CASSERGGYEQYF. This chain links TRBV12-3 or TRBV12-4 with TRBJ2-7; a possible D gene is TRBD2 (7 bases). CDR3 length: 13 amino acids. The ends were cut back, 6 bases at V and 3 bases at J, with 12 bases in the middle.

This clonotype was recorded a few times. The CDR3 DNA is TGTGCCAGCAGCCACGTATCCGGCGGGAGGGCCGGGAATGAGCAGTTCTTC. Protein: CASSHVSGGRAGNEQFF. The genes are TRBV7-3 and TRBJ2-1; 9 positions match TRBD2. After removal of 5 bases from V and 7 bases from J, the junction contained 15 bases not matched to a gene. The germline V gene encodes CDR1 SGHTA and CDR2 FQGTGA. The CDR3 sequence is 17 residues long.

This clonotype was seen a few times. The chain recombines TRBV27 with TRBJ2-7, with D perhaps TRBD1 (5 bases). Trimming pared 6 bases from V and 2 bases from J, leaving 14 bases between. This CDR3 has 14 residues. Germline V lookup: CDR1 MNHEY, CDR2 SMNVEV (reference sequence). CDR3 region: CASSLWGRPYEQYF. CDR3 bases: TGTGCCAGCAGCCTCTGGGGCAGGCCCTACGAGCAGTACTTC.

This clonotype was detected only a few times. The gene calls are TRBV6-1 and TRBJ2-1; 9 bases line up with TRBD1. Germline V CDR1 and CDR2: MNHNS, SASEGT. After removal of 8 bases from V and 7 bases from J, the junction contained 3 bases not matched to a gene. This CDR3 spans 12 amino acids. In nucleotides, the CDR3 is TGTGCCAGCGGGACAGGGATGAATGAGCAGTTCTTC. Translating it yields CASGTGMNEQFF.

Concerning this clonotype: The junction does not match germline at one end; this may be a read error. This sequence joins TRBV12-3 or TRBV12-4 and TRBJ2-5; 7 bases match TRBD2. The CDR3 extends over 14 amino acids. The CDR3 region is CASSLGLAEETHYF. Written as DNA, the CDR3 is TGTGCCAGCAGTTTAGGGCTAGCGGAAGAGACCCATTACTTC.

This clonotype turned up a few times. V and J are TRBV5-4 and TRBJ2-7, with 14 nucleotides matching TRBD2. The J segment lost 3 bases and the V segment lost 0 bases, leaving 8 bases of the junction unmatched. The germline V gene has CDR1 SGHNT and CDR2 YYREEE (reference sequence). The CDR3 has 18 amino acids. Here the CDR3 reads CASSLAGLAGGEGYEQYF. The CDR3 DNA is TGTGCCAGCAGCTTGGCCGGACTAGCGGGAGGAGAGGGCTACGAGCAGTACTTC.